This paragraph reports one T cell receptor beta chain. All donors were healthy HIV-negative adults lacking recent acute infections or vaccinations. The split of CD4+ cells yielded CD45RA+ naive and CD45RA-negative memory subsets. The sample comes from a study of shared clonotypes between healthy human individuals. Study as a whole: Three CD4 naive, three CD4 memory, two CD8 naive and one CD8 memory plate were used per donor.

Sequenced by immunoSEQ multiplex PCR; TCRdb stores in-frame clones only, minus some. The table has 2 million to 3 million clones, over 85% seen once; the top ten hold more than 0.35%. The sample consisted of naive CD4+ T cells from PBMCs. Subset defined: CD45RA+ positively selected. This sequence was found in a young man in good health. Some clones in this sample may be carry-over from other donors' samples.

The CDR3 DNA reads TGTGCCAGCACCCTTACTAGCGGGGGTTTGAACACCGGGGAGCTGTTTTTT. Translation gives CASTLTSGGLNTGELFF. J is TRBJ2-2 and V is TRBV27, with 11 bases fitting TRBD2. The trim removed 7 bases at V and 1 base at J, leaving 8 bases unmatched. The CDR3 has 17 amino acids. The germline V gene encodes CDR1 MNHEY and CDR2 SMNVEV (reference sequence).